This T cell receptor beta chain is from a study of cytomegalovirus exposure and HLA in healthy donors. The study's findings and limits: Productive rates of about 90% or about 30% were seen for most TCR beta V segments in an earlier analysis.

Both 60 Vbeta primers and 13 Jbeta primers went into the PCR. Only in-frame clones appear in the TCRdb table, and some are missing; sequencing was by immunoSEQ multiplex PCR. Of about 200,000 clones listed, over 60% were seen once; the top ten hold about 1.8%. A note on this clone: Its target is not known.

CDR1 is MDHEN and CDR2 is SYDVKM in the germline V gene. V shed 4 bases, J shed 7 bases, and the junction held 11 bases outside the gene matches. This CDR3 contains 17 residues. Donors were nominally healthy when sampled, though unrecorded immune exposures were likely. The clonotype was recovered from a man between 18 and 35 years old in good health and CMV-seronegative. The sample taken for sequencing was PBMCs. The J gene is TRBJ2-1, the V gene TRBV28; 12 positions match TRBD2. As DNA, the CDR3 is TGTGCCAGCAGTTCGACCCTAGCGGGAGGGACGAAGAATGAGCAGTTCTTC. It yields the protein CASSSTLAGGTKNEQFF. Full variable domain (missing parts from reference TRBV28 and TRBJ2-1): DVKVTQSSRYLVKRTGEKVFLECVQDMDHENMFWYRQDPGLGLRLIYFSYDVKMKEKGDIPEGYSVSREKKERFSLILESASTNQTSMYLCASSSTLAGGTKNEQFFGPGTRLTVL.